This T cell receptor (beta chain) comes out of a study of cytomegalovirus exposure and HLA in healthy donors. At the level of the study: Of all 400 or so donors who were genotyped, 81% belonged to the Caucasian-associated ancestry cluster.

A remark on this clone: Its antigen is unknown.

It was with 60 Vbeta and 13 Jbeta primers that the PCR ran. Profiled with immunoSEQ multiplex PCR; TCRdb holds only in-frame clones, not every one. Here the sample spans roughly 160,000 clones, around 68% being singletons. Study conclusions and caveats: In a later analysis, V- and J-gene trimming of beta chains associated with a DCLRE1C missense variant, replicated independently. A list of more than 150 TCR beta chains associated with cytomegalovirus was given. Most TCR sequences were uncommon, yet certain public TCRs appeared in many donors.

The source material was PBMCs. This clonotype was obtained from a girl under 18 in good health and CMV-seronegative.

This chain's CDR3 is CASSGGTNRDEKLFF. The CDR3 bases are TGTGCCAGCAGTGGAGGGACAAATCGGGATGAAAAACTGTTTTTT. The V call is TRBV2, the J call TRBJ1-4; possible D gene TRBD1, 6 bases. This CDR3 has 15 residues. CDR1 and CDR2 from the germline V gene are SNHLY and FYNNEI. Deletions cut 4 bases from V and 6 bases from J, with 15 bases between.